The 2 T cell receptor beta chains listed next were all sequenced from one sample in a study of tissue T cells after allogeneic stem cell transplantation (dated by TCRdb to between 2021 and 2022). The library was generated by the immunoSEQ multiplex PCR assay. TCRdb limited this immuneACCESS table to in-frame rearrangements with V and J called. A share of clones is missing; checked studies link under half to unresolved V genes, and the rest is unexplained. In all, the sample holds 9,900 or so clones, and about two fifths of those were seen once. The ten most abundant clones make up 1.8% of the sample. According to the study, the label for this sample's time point signals: mouse harvest day 7 after allogeneic transplant. Mouse grafts consisting of 10^7 T-cell-depleted bone marrow cells combined with 10^6 splenic CD5+ T cells were administered by tail vein injection. Input material: skin. Receptors were obtained from a female BALB/c mouse given C57BL/6 T cells with graft-versus-host disease after an allogeneic hematopoietic cell transplant.

Regarding this clone: The gene names here belong to mouse. The read ends 1 residue before the CDR3 terminus; that terminus is restored from the germline J gene. Other DNA sequences within the sample encode an identical CDR3. The chain links TRBV3 to TRBJ1-4; 9 positions match TRBD1. Germline CDR1 and CDR2: SNHLY and FYNGKV (reference sequence). After removal of 5 bases from V and 4 bases from J, the junction contained 5 bases not matched to a gene. The CDR3 has 15 amino acids. Partial CDR3 DNA: TGTGCCAGCAGCCCTGGACAGGGGAGCAACGAAAGATTATTT. Amino acid sequence: CASSPGQGSNERLF. In full, the CDR3 reads CASSPGQGSNERLFF.

This clone showed up just a few times. The gene symbols are mouse symbols. Sequencing ends 1 residue short of the CDR3 end; the germline J gene provides the rest. Other DNA sequences from this sample encode an identical CDR3 as well. The V gene is TRBV26, the J gene TRBJ1-1; D may be TRBD1 (6 bases). V was cut by 6 bases and J by 0 bases, with 8 bases left in between. CDR1 is KGHPV, CDR2 FQNQEV, per germline (reference sequence). This CDR3 has 13 amino acids. The CDR3 bases that were read are TGTGCCAGCAGACAGGGAGCAAACACAGAAGTCTTC. It yields the protein CASRQGANTEVF. The CDR3, in full, reads CASRQGANTEVFF.